Listed below are T cell receptor beta chains from one sample, sequenced in a study of early T cells in non-severe SARS-CoV-2 infection. In TCRdb, the 5' RACE reads were re-called with MiXCR into one record per CDR3 protein. The data hold under 85,000 distinct CDR3 sequences, with approximately 13% observed a single time. The sample comprised whole blood. These receptors were taken from an adult who was a healthcare worker with PCR-confirmed SARS-CoV-2 infection or an uninfected control (not recorded which). Each CDR3 is given with its conserved first and last residue. The D gene is left open where the match is weak. Expanded clones are given a class, and other clones once, few, many or no size at all.

clone_size j_call d_call v_call cdr3_aa cdr3_nt
few TRBJ2-3 TRBD2 TRBV20-1 CSVLAGGSLDTQYF TGCAGTGTGCTAGCGGGAGGGTCTCTCGATACGCAGTATTTT
few TRBJ1-4 . TRBV29-1 CSVEFSGQGEKLFF TGCAGCGTTGAATTTTCCGGGCAGGGTGAAAAACTGTTTTTT
few TRBJ2-7 . TRBV5-1 CASSTDYEQYF TGCGCCAGCAGCACCGACTACGAGCAGTACTTC
many TRBJ1-2 . TRBV9 CASSEGSYGYTF TGTGCCAGCAGCGAAGGCTCCTATGGCTACACCTTC
. TRBJ2-6 . TRBV7-2 CASSLSPSGANVLTF TGTGCCAGCAGCTTGTCTCCCTCTGGGGCCAACGTCCTGACTTTC
. TRBJ1-2 . TRBV6-1 CASIGGRVDGYTF TGTGCCAGCATCGGGGGGCGAGTTGATGGCTACACCTTC
many TRBJ1-3 . TRBV3-1 CASRARGPGNTIYF TGTGCCAGCAGGGCCAGGGGCCCCGGAAACACCATATATTTT
many TRBJ2-5 TRBD2 TRBV4-3 CASSQERGSAETQYF TGCGCCAGCAGCCAAGAACGCGGGAGCGCAGAGACCCAGTACTTC
. TRBJ2-3 . TRBV9 CASSSPSVDTQYF TGTGCCAGCAGCAGCCCAAGCGTGGATACGCAGTATTTT
few TRBJ2-3 . TRBV19 CASSPAGYTDTQYF TGTGCCAGTAGTCCGGCAGGGTACACAGATACGCAGTATTTT
few TRBJ2-4 . TRBV7-9 CASSLVGVAKNIQYF TGTGCCAGCAGCTTAGTCGGGGTAGCCAAAAACATTCAGTACTTC
. TRBJ2-7 . TRBV29-1 CSVWTAYEQYF TGCAGCGTTTGGACAGCCTACGAGCAGTACTTC
. TRBJ2-7 TRBD2 TRBV6-6 CASSYALADSYEQYF TGTGCCAGCAGTTACGCACTAGCGGACTCCTACGAGCAGTACTTC
. TRBJ2-1 TRBD2 TRBV5-1 CASSLAGAGRAWDEQFF TGCGCCAGCAGCTTGGCCGGGGCAGGGAGGGCATGGGATGAGCAGTTCTTC
few TRBJ1-4 . TRBV20-1 CSARESIGGTNEKLFF TGCAGTGCTAGAGAGTCCATAGGAGGTACTAATGAAAAACTGTTTTTT
many TRBJ1-3 . TRBV7-2 CASSLAHWGNTIYF TGTGCCAGCAGCTTAGCCCACTGGGGAAACACCATATATTTT
. TRBJ1-1 . TRBV5-1 CASSSVDMNTEAFF TGCGCCAGCAGCTCAGTGGACATGAACACTGAAGCTTTCTTT
. TRBJ1-2 . TRBV30 CAWSNTGLDGYTF TGTGCCTGGAGTAACACAGGGTTAGATGGCTACACCTTC
few TRBJ2-3 . TRBV29-1 CSVDRPDTQYF TGCAGCGTTGATAGACCAGATACGCAGTATTTT
many TRBJ1-1 TRBD1 TRBV5-1 CASSPDRGRRNTEAFF TGCGCCAGCAGCCCGGACAGGGGGCGAAGGAACACTGAAGCTTTCTTT
many TRBJ2-7 TRBD2 TRBV5-1 CASTPGLGAPYEQYF TGCGCCAGCACCCCAGGACTAGGGGCCCCCTACGAGCAGTACTTC
many TRBJ2-3 . TRBV18 CASTKGRLDTQYF TGTGCCAGCACCAAGGGCCGTTTAGATACGCAGTATTTT
many TRBJ2-1 TRBD2 TRBV10-2 CASSEVSGNNEQFF TGCGCCAGCAGTGAAGTTAGCGGGAACAATGAGCAGTTCTTC
many TRBJ2-1 . TRBV1 CTSSQGLAAVHEQFF TGCACCAGCAGCCAAGGGCTAGCGGCGGTCCATGAGCAGTTCTTC
few TRBJ1-3 . TRBV15 CATSRDMGQAGNTIYF TGTGCCACCAGCAGAGATATGGGGCAGGCTGGAAACACCATATATTTT
. TRBJ1-3 . TRBV3-1 CASSQPDGNTIYF TGTGCCAGCAGCCAGCCGGACGGAAACACCATATATTTT
. TRBJ2-3 . TRBV21-1 CASIWGQYF TGTGCCAGCATCTGGGGGCAGTATTTT
. TRBJ2-4 . TRBV7-3 CASSLTKGSVQYF TGTGCCAGCAGCTTAACGAAAGGATCCGTTCAGTACTTC
few TRBJ1-1 . TRBV6-5 CASRVRPGGTEAFF TGTGCCAGCAGAGTTAGACCCGGGGGCACTGAAGCTTTCTTT
few TRBJ2-1 . TRBV29-1 CSVSGTSQFF TGCAGCGTTTCAGGAACTAGTCAGTTCTTC
few TRBJ2-3 . TRBV19 CASTVAGSTDTQYF TGTGCCAGTACGGTCGCCGGGTCCACAGATACGCAGTATTTT
many TRBJ2-1 TRBD2 TRBV4-3 CASSPGLEYNEQFF TGCGCCAGCAGCCCAGGACTAGAGTACAATGAGCAGTTCTTC
. TRBJ2-3 . TRBV7-7 CASSQVRGRFGTQYF TGTGCCAGCAGCCAGGTGCGAGGTCGGTTCGGTACGCAGTATTTT
many TRBJ2-3 . TRBV7-8 CASSLADAQDTQYF TGTGCCAGCAGCTTAGCGGATGCTCAGGATACGCAGTATTTT
. TRBJ2-7 TRBD2 TRBV18 CASSPSGGGYEQYF TGTGCCAGCTCACCATCTGGCGGGGGATACGAGCAGTACTTC
many TRBJ2-1 TRBD2 TRBV6-5 CATKSGGDYNEQFF TGTGCCACCAAAAGCGGGGGGGACTACAATGAGCAGTTCTTC
. TRBJ1-6 TRBD1 TRBV7-9 CASSTHRGNSPLHF TGTGCCAGCAGCACCCACAGGGGCAATTCACCCCTCCACTTT
many TRBJ1-1 . TRBV7-2 CASSPPGVITEAFF TGTGCCAGCAGCCCCCCAGGGGTAATCACTGAAGCTTTCTTT
many TRBJ2-2 . TRBV7-3 CASSPKGNTGELFF TGTGCCAGCAGCCCCAAGGGGAACACCGGGGAGCTGTTTTTT
many TRBJ2-2 . TRBV29-1 CSGWVITGELFF TGCAGCGGCTGGGTGATCACCGGGGAGCTGTTTTTT
. TRBJ2-1 TRBD1 TRBV2 CASQTGVGNEQFF TGTGCCAGCCAGACAGGGGTGGGCAATGAGCAGTTCTTC
few TRBJ2-3 . TRBV7-2 CSGDTQYF TGTAGTGGAGATACGCAGTATTTT
few TRBJ1-5 . TRBV12-3/TRBV12-4 CASSFRGYSNQPQHF TGTGCCAGCAGTTTTAGGGGGTATAGCAATCAGCCCCAGCATTTT
few TRBJ2-3 . TRBV10-3 CAISQTGSDTQYF TGTGCCATCAGTCAGACGGGTTCGGATACGCAGTATTTT
many TRBJ1-1 . TRBV7-3 CASSPQKNTEAFF TGTGCCAGCAGCCCCCAGAAGAACACTGAAGCTTTCTTT
. TRBJ2-5 . TRBV20-1 CSAREGVGETQYF TGCAGTGCTAGAGAGGGCGTAGGAGAGACCCAGTACTTC
. TRBJ2-3 TRBD2 TRBV13 CASSIGLEDTQYF TGTGCCAGCAGCATTGGACTAGAAGATACGCAGTATTTT
. TRBJ1-6 . TRBV4-1 CASSHSLSSYNSPLHF TGCGCCAGCAGCCACTCCTTGAGCTCCTATAATTCACCCCTCCACTTT
. TRBJ2-1 . TRBV5-5 CASSLAGSKGNEQFF TGTGCCAGCAGCTTGGCCGGGTCAAAAGGGAATGAGCAGTTCTTC
few TRBJ2-1 . TRBV11-1 CASSQNLADEQFF TGTGCCAGCAGCCAAAACTTAGCGGATGAGCAGTTCTTC
many TRBJ2-1 . TRBV29-1 CSVEGRVSYNEQFF TGCAGCGTTGAGGGCCGGGTCTCCTACAATGAGCAGTTCTTC
many TRBJ1-4 . TRBV4-1 CASSQGQGREKLFF TGCGCCAGCAGCCAAGGGCAGGGAAGAGAAAAACTGTTTTTT
. TRBJ2-5 TRBD2 TRBV19 CASSQTSAGETQYF TGTGCCAGTAGCCAGACTAGCGCCGGAGAGACCCAGTACTTC
. TRBJ2-7 TRBD2 TRBV28 CAERASGSLEQYF TGTGCCGAAAGGGCTAGCGGGAGTCTCGAGCAGTACTTC
few TRBJ2-1 . TRBV7-2 CASSQLASGSGHEQFF TGTGCCAGCAGCCAACTCGCCTCAGGGAGTGGGCATGAGCAGTTCTTC
many TRBJ1-5 . TRBV7-2 CASSRAGGRNQPQHF TGTGCCAGCAGTCGTGCGGGGGGCCGCAATCAGCCCCAGCATTTT
few TRBJ2-7 TRBD1 TRBV6-6 CASSYSRDRGREQYF TGTGCCAGCAGTTACTCGAGAGACAGGGGACGAGAGCAGTACTTC
once TRBJ2-3 TRBD2 TRBV7-2 CASSLVQRGITDTQYF TGTGCCAGCAGCTTAGTTCAGCGGGGGATCACAGATACGCAGTATTTT